These 26 T cell receptor beta chains came from one sample sequenced in a study of T cell repertoires in cytomegalovirus infection. In TCRdb, the reads were re-called with MiXCR into one record per CDR3 protein. The data contain roughly 280,000 distinct CDR3 sequences, roughly a fifth of them singletons. These receptors' targets are unknown. Sample: cultured PBMCs, taken from culture after CMV antigen stimulation. The receptor source for this set is a human donor in good health (CMV status not recorded). Some clones in this sample may be carry-over from other donors' samples.

This clonotype came up many times. The V gene is TRBV7-2, the J gene TRBJ2-1, with 8 bases that match TRBD1. Per the germline V gene, CDR1 is SGHTA and CDR2 is FQGNSA. The CDR3 contains 14 residues. After removal of 6 bases from V and 4 bases from J, the junction contained 5 bases not matched to a gene. CDR3: CASRTGTGYNEQFF. Here the CDR3 DNA reads TGTGCCAGCAGGACCGGGACAGGATACAATGAGCAGTTCTTC.

The chain combines TRBV9 with TRBJ1-2; D not certain. This CDR3 has 17 amino acids. Trimming shortened V by 0 bases and J by 5 bases, and 20 bases separated the two germline ends. Germline V lookup: CDR1 SGDLS, CDR2 YYNGEE. The CDR3 loop is CASSVAPSVGGLYGYTF. CDR3 bases: TGTGCCAGCAGCGTAGCCCCATCGGTGGGAGGCCTTTATGGCTACACCTTC.

A few counts support this clonotype. The chain has TRBV23-1 and TRBJ2-7, with D perhaps given as TRBD1 or TRBD2 (5 bases each). TRBV23-1 is marked as an open reading frame, function uncertain. The V end was cut by 3 bases, the J end by 3 bases, with 9 bases between. This CDR3 has 13 amino acids. The CDR3 protein is CASSHPGSYEQYV. CDR3 in DNA: TGCGCCAGCAGTCACCCAGGGAGCTACGAGCAGTACGTC.

The V call is TRBV14, the J call TRBJ2-1; 7 bases map to TRBD2. The V gene's germline CDR1 is SGHDN and CDR2 FVKESK. V was clipped by 1 base and J by 2 bases; unmatched bases: 8. This CDR3 contains 17 residues. CDR3 DNA: TGTGCCAGCAGCCAAGTTTGGGGCGGGAGTGCCTACAATGAGCAGTTCTTC. This gives the protein CASSQVWGGSAYNEQFF.

The chain joins TRBV7-6 to TRBJ2-4; 10 bases are shared with TRBD2. J was trimmed by 6 bases and V by 1 base; bases with no gene match: 9. This CDR3 is built from 17 residues. Germline-derived CDR1 and CDR2 are SGHVS and FNYEAQ. The CDR3 here is CASSLVASGSLVNIQYF. Written as DNA, the CDR3 is TGTGCCAGCAGCTTAGTGGCTAGCGGGAGCTTGGTAAACATTCAGTACTTC.

The rearrangement links TRBV7-2 to TRBJ2-2; maybe TRBD2 (5 bases). The CDR3 totals 15 residues. Trimming took 3 bases from V and 4 from J, leaving 12 bases between them. CDR1 is SGHTA and CDR2 is FQGNSA in the germline V gene. In DNA form, the CDR3 reads TGTGCCAGCAGCTTGGACTCCTCGAGCACCGGGGAGCTGTTTTTT. It yields the protein CASSLDSSSTGELFF. Looking up the rest from reference TRBV7-2 and TRBJ2-2 gives the full variable domain: GAGVSQSPSNKVTEKGKDVELRCDPISGHTALYWYRQSLGQGLEFLIYFQGNSAPDKSGLPSDRFSAERTGGSVSTLTIQRTQQEDSAVYLCASSLDSSSTGELFFGEGSRLTVL.

V gene TRBV20-1 combines with J gene TRBJ2-7, with 10 bases aligning to TRBD2. There are 15 residues in the CDR3. Germline loops: CDR1 DFQATT, CDR2 SNEGSKA (reference sequence). V trimming: 6 bases; J trimming: 1 base; junction bases outside the gene matches: 9. CDR3 sequence reads: CSAPSGTSVSYEQYF. The CDR3 nucleotides read TGCAGTGCCCCTTCAGGGACTAGCGTATCCTACGAGCAGTACTTC.

This clonotype has more than one count but fewer than ten. This rearrangement joins TRBV6-1 to TRBJ1-1; unclear D gene. V was cut by 6 bases and J by 9 bases, with 11 bases left in between. The CDR3 sequence is 11 residues long. From germline, CDR1 is MNHNS and CDR2 SASEGT. Here the CDR3 DNA reads TGTGCCAGCAGCAACAGTCTCCAAGCTTTCTTT. Protein product: CASSNSLQAFF.

This chain links TRBV29-1 with TRBJ2-2; 11 bases match TRBD2. This CDR3 comprises 15 residues. Germline CDR1 is SQVTM and CDR2 is ANQGSEA. After removal of 1 base from V and 4 bases from J, the junction contained 2 bases not matched to a gene. DNA of the CDR3: TGCAGCGTTGAAGGCCTAGCGGGGGGCACCGGGGAGCTGTTTTTT. Its translation is CSVEGLAGGTGELFF.

This clonotype was counted at least ten times. The chain combines TRBV7-2 with TRBJ1-5; unclear D gene. The germline CDR1 and CDR2 sequences are SGHTA and FQGNSA. Trimming pared 1 base from V and 7 bases from J, leaving 11 bases between. This CDR3 comprises 14 residues. The CDR3 nucleotides are TGTGCCAGCAGCTTAGGGTGGAGAGTGCAGCCCCAGCATTTT. Its protein is CASSLGWRVQPQHF.

The chain is built from TRBV27 and TRBJ1-4; 10 bases line up with TRBD1. The trim removed 5 bases at V and 2 bases at J, leaving 8 bases unmatched. The germline V gene has CDR1 MNHEY and CDR2 SMNVEV (reference sequence). This CDR3 contains 17 residues. The CDR3 DNA reads TGTGCCAGCAGTCCATTTCAGGACAGGGGGACTAATGAAAAACTGTTTTTT. The encoded protein is CASSPFQDRGTNEKLFF.

The rearrangement links TRBV20-1 to TRBJ1-1, with no clear D. This CDR3 is built from 14 residues. Between the trimmed V and J ends, which lost 3 bases and 4 bases, there was a span of 15 bases. The germline V gene has CDR1 DFQATT and CDR2 SNEGSKA (reference sequence). CDR3 sequence (DNA): TGCAGTGCTAGGGACCCACGGAGCAGCACTGAAGCTTTCTTT. It translates to CSARDPRSSTEAFF.

The V and J genes are TRBV6-4 and TRBJ2-1; unclear D gene. Germline V gives CDR1 MRHNA, CDR2 SNTAGT. This CDR3 is built from 14 residues. V shed 2 bases and J shed 6 bases, with 11 bases lying between them. The CDR3 loop is CASSDEARTNEQFF. For the CDR3, the DNA is TGTGCCAGCAGTGACGAAGCAAGGACCAATGAGCAGTTCTTC.

This clonotype was recorded at least ten times. V and J are TRBV7-2 and TRBJ1-5, with D unclear. V was cut by 1 base and J by 7 bases, with 11 bases left in between. From germline, CDR1 is SGHTA and CDR2 FQGNSA. The CDR3 runs 14 residues. As DNA, the CDR3 is TGTGCCAGCAGCTTAGATATGGGTGGCCAGCCCCAGCATTTT. Its translation: CASSLDMGGQPQHF.

The rearrangement links TRBV7-9 to TRBJ1-1; TRBD1 matches 7 bases. The CDR3 is 14 amino acids. CDR1 SEHNR and CDR2 FQNEAQ come from the germline V gene (reference sequence). V lost 4 bases, J lost 8 bases, and 10 bases stayed unmatched. The CDR3 region is CASSSGGQLSEAFF. As DNA, the CDR3 is TGTGCCAGCAGCTCAGGGGGACAGCTCTCCGAAGCTTTCTTT.

The rearrangement joins TRBV7-2 to TRBJ2-3; D is perhaps TRBD1 (5 bases). There are 13 residues in the CDR3. Germline CDR1 and CDR2: SGHTA and FQGNSA. Deletions cut 5 bases from V and 4 bases from J, with 10 bases between. The CDR3 here is CASSGQGSDTQYF. Here the CDR3 DNA reads TGTGCCAGCAGCGGGCAGGGTTCAGATACGCAGTATTTT.

This clonotype was found a few times. J is TRBJ1-3 and V is TRBV19; D not resolved. CDR3 length: 15 residues. The V and J ends lost 3 bases and 0 bases respectively, with 9 bases between them. Germline V gene data show CDR1 as LNHDA and CDR2 as SQIVND (reference sequence). The CDR3 bases are TGTGCCAGTAGTATGGACGGTTACTCTGGAAACACCATATATTTT. Translated: CASSMDGYSGNTIYF.

This clonotype was counted a few times. This chain links TRBV7-9 with TRBJ2-2, with 10 bases fitting TRBD1. This CDR3 has 16 residues. Trimming removed 6 bases from V and 6 bases from J; junction bases left unmatched: 10. The V gene's germline CDR1 is SEHNR and CDR2 FQNEAQ (reference sequence). CDR3 DNA sequence: TGTGCCAGCAGTGTTGTAGGGACAGGGGCCTCCGGGGAGCTGTTTTTT. This gives the protein CASSVVGTGASGELFF.

In its sample, this clonotype was seen a few times. V gene TRBV4-1 combines with J gene TRBJ1-1; D is uncertain. V lost 4 bases, J lost 3 bases, and 15 bases lay in between. The V gene's germline CDR1 is MGHRA and CDR2 YSYEKL. This CDR3 is built from 15 residues. The CDR3 DNA reads TGCGCCAGCAGCCTCATAGTCGGCTGGGACACTGAAGCTTTCTTT. It is translated as CASSLIVGWDTEAFF.

This clonotype was seen a few times. The rearrangement uses TRBV27 and TRBJ1-1; possible D gene TRBD1, 6 bases. Germline CDR1 is MNHEY and CDR2 is SMNVEV (reference sequence). With 5 bases removed from V and 4 bases from J, the gap between germline ends came to 14 bases. CDR3 length: 14 residues. This chain's CDR3 is CASSPYTGLTEAFF. Written as DNA, the CDR3 is TGTGCCAGCAGTCCCTACACAGGGCTCACTGAAGCTTTCTTT.

Only a few counts were recorded for this clonotype. The chain couples TRBV6-2 or TRBV6-3 to TRBJ2-4, with 9 bases identical to TRBD2. Per germline, CDR1 MNHEY and CDR2 SVGEGT. CDR3 size: 19 residues. J was trimmed by 0 bases and V by 4 bases; bases with no gene match: 13. CDR3 loop: CASSFATSGPSLAKNIQYF. CDR3 DNA: TGTGCCAGCAGTTTCGCGACTAGCGGACCGTCCCTAGCCAAAAACATTCAGTACTTC.

This clonotype was recorded many times. The chain joins TRBV12-3 or TRBV12-4 to TRBJ1-5, with 8 bases aligning to TRBD1. The V and J ends lost 5 bases and 6 bases, in that order; junction bases with no gene match: 6. CDR3 size: 14 residues. CDR3 sequence: CASSPGQGPQPQHF. The DNA for the CDR3 is TGTGCCAGCAGTCCCGGACAGGGTCCTCAGCCCCAGCATTTT.

The chain combines TRBV29-1 with TRBJ1-5; no clear D gene. The CDR3 contains 10 residues. Germline V gene sequence: CDR1 SQVTM, CDR2 ANQGSEA. V lost 5 bases and J 5 bases, leaving 4 bases between the germline ends. The CDR3 nucleotides are TGCAGCGTTCGAGATCAGCCCCAGCATTTT. Protein: CSVRDQPQHF.

V gene TRBV12-3 or TRBV12-4 combines with J gene TRBJ1-2, with 8 bases lining up with TRBD1. This CDR3 comprises 12 residues. Trimming at V came to 6 bases and at J to 10 bases, leaving 7 bases not matched to a gene. This CDR3 is CASREDRAAYTF. The CDR3 nucleotides read TGTGCCAGCAGGGAGGACAGGGCTGCCTACACCTTC.

This clonotype was detected many times. The gene calls are TRBV7-9 and TRBJ2-5; no reliable D call. The CDR3 is 14 amino acids. V lost 5 bases, J lost 4 bases, and 14 bases lay in between. The V gene's germline CDR1 is SEHNR and CDR2 FQNEAQ (reference sequence). The CDR3 protein is CASSLSLTGETQYF. The CDR3 bases are TGTGCCAGCAGCCTAAGCCTGACGGGAGAGACCCAGTACTTC.

This chain connects TRBV12-3 or TRBV12-4 to TRBJ2-5; perhaps TRBD2 as D (6 bases). The ends were cut back, 5 bases at V and 5 bases at J, with 18 bases in the middle. This CDR3 spans 15 amino acids. DNA of the CDR3: TGTGCCAGCAGTGCGCTAAGACTAGAAGAGGAGACCCAGTACTTC. Amino acid sequence: CASSALRLEEETQYF.